A selection of T cell receptor beta chains follows, all from one sample in a study of blood T cell repertoires in COVID-19. Method: immunoSEQ multiplex PCR; TCRdb's copy keeps in-frame clones and lacks some. The table records some 140,000 clones, roughly 84% of them present only once. The specimen sequenced was PBMCs or T cells enriched from blood (not recorded which). Receptor source: a middle-aged man with acute COVID-19. Both conserved end residues are part of each CDR3. Fields, in order: CDR3 length, clone size, J gene, V gene, D gene, CDR3 DNA, CDR3 protein. A D gene is named only where the DNA matches it firmly. Part of the rows lack a size; the others show once, few, many or a class for expanded clones.

16	-	TRBJ2-4	TRBV27	-	TGTGCCAGCAGTTTAACGGCAGGGGTTGGGGGAAACATTCAGTACTTC	CASSLTAGVGGNIQYF
13	-	TRBJ1-2	TRBV18	-	TGTGCCAGCTCACCGGATACGCGGTATGGCTACACCTTC	CASSPDTRYGYTF
12	-	TRBJ2-3	TRBV29-1	TRBD2	TGCAGCGTCTGGGGGAGGGAAGATACGCAGTATTTT	CSVWGREDTQYF
17	-	TRBJ2-6	TRBV15	-	TGTGCCACCAGCAGATCCCAATACAGGGCTGGGGCCAACGTCCTGACTTTC	CATSRSQYRAGANVLTF
14	once	TRBJ1-5	TRBV2	-	TGTGCCAGCAGCTACGGGGGGGGCAATCAGCCCCAGCATTTT	CASSYGGGNQPQHF
14	-	TRBJ1-1	TRBV5-4	TRBD1	TGTGCCAGCAGCTTACAGGGGCCGAACACTGAAGCTTTCTTT	CASSLQGPNTEAFF
13	-	TRBJ2-7	TRBV19	-	TGTGCCAGTAATGACAGGACCTCCTACGAGCAGTACTTC	CASNDRTSYEQYF
15	-	TRBJ1-6	TRBV5-6	-	TGTGCCAGCAGCTTGGGGGGGGGCCGCGGGGCACCCCTCCACTTT	CASSLGGGRGAPLHF
16	-	TRBJ2-1	TRBV5-1	TRBD2	TGCGCCAGCAGCCCTACTAGCGGGGGCGGGTACAATGAGCAGTTCTTC	CASSPTSGGGYNEQFF
15	-	TRBJ1-1	TRBV28	-	TGTGCCAGCATTCCCGCCACAGGGAGGGACACTGAAGCTTTCTTT	CASIPATGRDTEAFF
14	-	TRBJ2-2	TRBV7-9	TRBD2	TGTGCCAGCAGCCCTAGCGGGGGGGCCGGGGAGCTGTTTTTT	CASSPSGGAGELFF
14	-	TRBJ1-2	TRBV3-1/TRBV3-2	-	TGTGCCAGCAGCCAAGATAGGAGGGAGGCTGGCTACACCTTC	CASSQDRREAGYTF
15	-	TRBJ1-6	TRBV28	TRBD1	TGTGCCAGCAGTTTCCTCGACAGGGAGGCATCACCCCTCCACTTT	CASSFLDREASPLHF
17	-	TRBJ2-2	TRBV24-1	TRBD2	TGTGCCACCAGTGATCCCACTAGCGGGAGGTACACCGGGGAGCTGTTTTTT	CATSDPTSGRYTGELFF
14	-	TRBJ2-1	TRBV10-1	TRBD2	TGCGCCAGCAGCTCTAGCGGGGGAATAAATGAGCAGTTCTTC	CASSSSGGINEQFF
15	-	TRBJ2-7	TRBV6-5	-	TGTGCCAGCAGTTATCAATTAGGCTTACTAAGCGAGCAGTACTTC	CASSYQLGLLSEQYF
13	-	TRBJ1-3	TRBV5-6	-	TGTGCCAGCGATTCCAGCTCTGGAAACACCATATATTTT	CASDSSSGNTIYF